The source of this T cell receptor beta chain is a study of blood T cells in healthy people across ages. Details on this clonotype: Its antigen is still unknown.

A second about 7 to 12 cycle PCR used barcoded and J-beta primers. Using its own MiXCR run on the 5' RACE reads, TCRdb lists one record per CDR3 protein. The data contain about 680,000 distinct CDR3 sequences, 45% to 50% of them singletons. Germline CDR1 and CDR2: SGHTA and FQGNSA. Between the trimmed V and J ends, which lost 5 bases and 7 bases, there was a span of 12 bases. The CDR3 is 13 residues long. Overall study findings and caveats: While age rose, TCR beta diversity per million T cells dropped in a roughly linear way.

The source of this sequence is a woman aged 55-69 years in good health. This chain uses TRBV7-2 with TRBJ2-1; a weak D match, TRBD2 (5 bases). The sample was blood. CDR3 amino acids: CASSVSAGNEQFF. The CDR3 DNA is TGTGCCAGCAGCGTATCGGCGGGTAATGAGCAGTTCTTC.